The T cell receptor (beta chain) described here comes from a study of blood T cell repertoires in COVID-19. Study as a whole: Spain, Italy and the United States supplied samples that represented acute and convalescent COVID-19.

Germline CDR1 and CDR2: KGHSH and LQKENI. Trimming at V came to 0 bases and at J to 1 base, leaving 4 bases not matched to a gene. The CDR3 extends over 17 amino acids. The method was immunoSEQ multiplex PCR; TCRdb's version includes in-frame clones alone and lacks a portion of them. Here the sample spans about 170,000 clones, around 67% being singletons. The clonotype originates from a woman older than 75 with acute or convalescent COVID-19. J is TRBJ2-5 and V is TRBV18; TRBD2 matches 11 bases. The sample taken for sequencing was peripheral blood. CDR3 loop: CASSPPSSGRPQETQYF. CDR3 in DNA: TGTGCCAGCTCACCACCGTCTAGCGGGAGGCCCCAAGAGACCCAGTACTTC.